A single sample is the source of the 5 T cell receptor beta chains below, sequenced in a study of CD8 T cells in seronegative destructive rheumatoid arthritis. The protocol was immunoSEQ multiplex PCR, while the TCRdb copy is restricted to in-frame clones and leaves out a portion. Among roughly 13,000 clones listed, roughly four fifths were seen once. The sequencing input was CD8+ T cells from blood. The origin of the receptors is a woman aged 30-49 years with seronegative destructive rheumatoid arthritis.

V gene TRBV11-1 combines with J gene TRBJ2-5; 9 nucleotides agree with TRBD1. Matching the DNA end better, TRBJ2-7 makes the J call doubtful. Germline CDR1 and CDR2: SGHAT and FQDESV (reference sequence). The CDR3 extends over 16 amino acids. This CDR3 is CASSLFVGTGPSEQYF. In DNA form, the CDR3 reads TGTGCCAGCAGCTTATTCGTCGGGACAGGGCCGAGCGAGCAGTACTTC.

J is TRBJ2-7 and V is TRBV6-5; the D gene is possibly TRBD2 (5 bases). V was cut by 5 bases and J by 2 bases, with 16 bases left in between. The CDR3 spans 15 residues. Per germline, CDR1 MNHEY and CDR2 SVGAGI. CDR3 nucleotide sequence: TGTGCCAGCAGTAAGCTGGATGAGGGAGCCTACGAGCAGTACGTC. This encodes CASSKLDEGAYEQYV.

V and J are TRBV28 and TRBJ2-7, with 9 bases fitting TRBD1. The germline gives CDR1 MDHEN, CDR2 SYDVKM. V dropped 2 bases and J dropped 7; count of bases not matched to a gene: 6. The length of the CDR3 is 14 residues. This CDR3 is CASSLQGQGREQYV. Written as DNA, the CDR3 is TGTGCCAGCAGTTTACAAGGACAGGGGCGAGAGCAGTACGTC.

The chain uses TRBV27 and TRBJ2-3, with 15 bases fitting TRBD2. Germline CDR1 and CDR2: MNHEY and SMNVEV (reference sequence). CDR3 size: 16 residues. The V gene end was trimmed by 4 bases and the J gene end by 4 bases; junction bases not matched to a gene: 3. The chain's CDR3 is CASSSGTSGGPDTQYF. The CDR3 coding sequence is TGTGCCAGCAGTTCCGGGACTAGCGGGGGGCCAGATACGCAGTATTTT.

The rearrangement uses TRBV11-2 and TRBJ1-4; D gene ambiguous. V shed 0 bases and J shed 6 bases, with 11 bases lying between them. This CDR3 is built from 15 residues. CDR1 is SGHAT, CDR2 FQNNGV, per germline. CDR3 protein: CASSLEAGGDEKLFF. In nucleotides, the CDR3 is TGTGCCAGCAGCTTAGAGGCGGGTGGGGATGAAAAACTGTTTTTT.